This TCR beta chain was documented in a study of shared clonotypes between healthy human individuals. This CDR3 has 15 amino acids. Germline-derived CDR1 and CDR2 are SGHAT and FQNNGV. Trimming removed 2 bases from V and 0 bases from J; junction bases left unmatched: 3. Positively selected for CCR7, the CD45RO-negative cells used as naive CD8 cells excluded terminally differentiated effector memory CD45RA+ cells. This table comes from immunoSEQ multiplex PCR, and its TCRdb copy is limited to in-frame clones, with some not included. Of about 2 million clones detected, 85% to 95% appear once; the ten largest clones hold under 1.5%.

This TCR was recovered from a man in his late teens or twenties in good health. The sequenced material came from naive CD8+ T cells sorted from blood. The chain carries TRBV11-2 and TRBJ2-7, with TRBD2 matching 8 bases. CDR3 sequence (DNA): TGTGCCAGCAGCTTATTTACTAGCGGCTCCTACGAGCAGTACTTC. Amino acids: CASSLFTSGSYEQYF.